A single sample is the source of the 4 T cell receptor beta chains below, sequenced in a study of post-analysis software for immune sequencing data. Points from the study as a whole: Controls had lower frequencies than patients of roughly five TRBV segments, which included TRBV5-6, TRBV5-1 and TRBV20-1.

Their cognate antigens are unknown. Incorporated into the TCR beta cDNA libraries were unique molecular identifiers, which served to reduce PCR and sequencing biases. TCRdb called the PCR reads again in MiXCR, with one record for every CDR3 protein. The sample has about 500,000 distinct CDR3 sequences; roughly 45% are singletons. The specimen sequenced was blood. Every receptor here comes from a girl aged 5-17 years with multiple sclerosis.

This clonotype has a single count. The chain recombines TRBV20-1 with TRBJ2-1; D remains ambiguous. The V gene's germline CDR1 is DFQATT and CDR2 SNEGSKA (reference sequence). The CDR3 is 12 residues long. Trimming cost V 2 bases and J 10 bases, with 12 bases left between them. The CDR3 is CSARIENSEQFF. The CDR3 nucleotides are TGCAGTGCTAGAATTGAGAACAGCGAGCAGTTCTTC.

The CDR3 here is CAIREGTSGYEQYF. In nucleotides, the CDR3 is TGTGCCATCAGGGAGGGGACTAGCGGCTACGAGCAGTACTTC. This sequence joins TRBV10-3 and TRBJ2-7; TRBD2 matches 11 bases. Trimming took 6 bases from V and 3 from J; bases not matched to a gene: 4. This CDR3 is built from 14 residues. CDR1 is ENHRY and CDR2 is SYGVKD in the germline V gene.

The rearrangement links TRBV7-2 to TRBJ1-4; D is unresolved. The V gene lost 1 base and the J gene lost 3 bases, with 9 bases spanning the gap. Germline V gene sequence: CDR1 SGHTA, CDR2 FQGNSA. The CDR3 totals 15 residues. In nucleotides, the CDR3 is TGTGCCAGCAGCTTAGGGGCAGACCCTAATGAAAAACTGTTTTTT. This gives the protein CASSLGADPNEKLFF.

V and J are TRBV29-1 and TRBJ2-5; TRBD2 matches at 10 bases. The CDR3 is 13 residues long. Trimming at V came to 6 bases and at J to 2 bases, leaving 3 bases not matched to a gene. Germline V gene sequence: CDR1 SQVTM, CDR2 ANQGSEA. For the CDR3, the DNA is TGCAGCGTATCGACTAGCGGGCAAGAGACCCAGTACTTC. This gives the protein CSVSTSGQETQYF.